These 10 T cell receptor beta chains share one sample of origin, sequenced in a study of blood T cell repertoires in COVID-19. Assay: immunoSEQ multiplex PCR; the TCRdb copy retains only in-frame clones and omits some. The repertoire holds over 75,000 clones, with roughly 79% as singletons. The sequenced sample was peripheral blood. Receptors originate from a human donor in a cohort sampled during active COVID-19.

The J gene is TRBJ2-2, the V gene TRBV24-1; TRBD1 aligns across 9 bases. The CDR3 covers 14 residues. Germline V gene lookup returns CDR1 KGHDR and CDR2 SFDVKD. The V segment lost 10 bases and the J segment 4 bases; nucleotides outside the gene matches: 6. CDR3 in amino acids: CATMGQGVTGELFF. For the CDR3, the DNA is TGTGCCACGATGGGACAGGGCGTCACCGGGGAGCTGTTTTTT.

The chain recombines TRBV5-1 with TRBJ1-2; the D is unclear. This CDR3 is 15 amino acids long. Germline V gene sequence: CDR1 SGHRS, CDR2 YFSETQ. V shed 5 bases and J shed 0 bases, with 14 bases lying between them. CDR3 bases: TGCGCCAGCAGGGCCGGAGGCACCCCTAACTATGGCTACACCTTC. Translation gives CASRAGGTPNYGYTF.

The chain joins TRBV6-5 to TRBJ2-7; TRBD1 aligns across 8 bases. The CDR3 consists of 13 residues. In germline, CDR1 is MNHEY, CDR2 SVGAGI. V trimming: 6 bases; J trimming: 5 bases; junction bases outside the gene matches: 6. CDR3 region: CASRFQGANEQYF. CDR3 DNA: TGTGCCAGCAGGTTTCAGGGGGCTAACGAGCAGTACTTC.

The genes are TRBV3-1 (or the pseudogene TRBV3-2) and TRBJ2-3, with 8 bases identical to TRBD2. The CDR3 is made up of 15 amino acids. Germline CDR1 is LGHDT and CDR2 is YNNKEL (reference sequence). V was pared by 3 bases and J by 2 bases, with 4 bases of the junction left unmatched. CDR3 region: CASSQKRGTTDTQYF. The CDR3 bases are TGTGCCAGCAGCCAGAAGCGGGGGACCACAGATACGCAGTATTTT.

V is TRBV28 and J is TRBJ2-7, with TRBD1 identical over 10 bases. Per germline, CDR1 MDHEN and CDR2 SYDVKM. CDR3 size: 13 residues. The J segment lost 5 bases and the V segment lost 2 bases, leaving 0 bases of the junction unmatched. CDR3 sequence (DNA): TGTGCCAGCAGTTTAGGACAGGGGGACGAGCAGTACTTC. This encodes CASSLGQGDEQYF. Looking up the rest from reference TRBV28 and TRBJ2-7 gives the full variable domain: DVKVTQSSRYLVKRTGEKVFLECVQDMDHENMFWYRQDPGLGLRLIYFSYDVKMKEKGDIPEGYSVSREKKERFSLILESASTNQTSMYLCASSLGQGDEQYFGPGTRLTVT.

This CDR3 is CASSSTNPGTGPTYNEQFF. The CDR3 DNA sequence: TGTGCCAGCAGCTCGACTAACCCCGGGACAGGTCCTACCTACAATGAGCAGTTCTTC. The V and J genes are TRBV5-8 and TRBJ2-1; 8 bases match TRBD1. Germline CDR1 is SGHTS and CDR2 is YDEGEE. CDR3 length: 19 residues. V lost 3 bases to trimming and J lost 2 bases; unmatched junction nucleotides: 16.

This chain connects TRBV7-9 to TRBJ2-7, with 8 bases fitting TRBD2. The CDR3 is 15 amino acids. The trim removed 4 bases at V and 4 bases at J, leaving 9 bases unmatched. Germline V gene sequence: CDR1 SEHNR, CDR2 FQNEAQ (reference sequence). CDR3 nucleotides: TGTGCCAGCAGCTCCCGGGACGGGGGGGCTTACGAGCAGTACTTC. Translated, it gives CASSSRDGGAYEQYF.

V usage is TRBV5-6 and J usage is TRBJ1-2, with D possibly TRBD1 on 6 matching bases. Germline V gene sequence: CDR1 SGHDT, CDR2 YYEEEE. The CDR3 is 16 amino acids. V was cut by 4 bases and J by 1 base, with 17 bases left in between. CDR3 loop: CASSLGQSYNNYGYTF. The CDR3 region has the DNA TGTGCCAGCAGCCTAGGACAGTCTTATAATAACTATGGCTACACCTTC.

The CDR3 coding sequence is TGCAGCGTTGCAGGTGGTAACACTGAAGCTTTCTTT. This sequence encodes CSVAGGNTEAFF. The chain recombines TRBV29-1 with TRBJ1-1; D is undetermined. There are 12 residues in the CDR3. The germline V gene has CDR1 SQVTM and CDR2 ANQGSEA. V lost 4 bases and J 2 bases, leaving 8 bases between the germline ends.

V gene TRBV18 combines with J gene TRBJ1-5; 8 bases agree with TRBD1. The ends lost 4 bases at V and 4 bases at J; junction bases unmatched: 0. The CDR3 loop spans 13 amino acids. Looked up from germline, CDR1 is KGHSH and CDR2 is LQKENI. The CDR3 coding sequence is TGTGCCAGCTCACGACAGGGGAATCAGCCCCAGCATTTT. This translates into CASSRQGNQPQHF.